The present T cell receptor beta chain was sequenced within a study of blood T cell repertoires in COVID-19 (dated by TCRdb to 2019 to 2021). About the investigation overall: Samples from collaborators originated in the United States, Italy and Spain and spanned both the acute and convalescent phases of COVID-19. The material from the prospective study consisted of cDNA or gDNA derived from T cells, B-cell-depleted T cells, or PBMCs. The dataset comprised deeply sampled blood TCRbeta repertoires from subjects exposed to, actively infected with, or recovered from COVID-19. The repertoires were released in a freely available public database meant as a resource for research on the immune response to SARS-CoV-2. Samples came from the ongoing ImmuneRACE study (first 160 participants) plus 1,254 subjects from 6 global collaborators. Nearly every sample came with metadata listing a de-identified subject ID, COVID-19 status, age in years and sex. Where available, HLA class I and class II types were obtained from metadata supplied by the sample provider rather than from assay-based typing. What the research found in general, with its limitations: How much clinical and demographic metadata was included differed by source and by participant, and the metadata was provided uncurated.

The immunoSEQ Assay, a bias-controlled multiplex PCR, was used to amplify TCRbeta CDR3 regions from genomic DNA. From the authors' description of their analysis: The number of nucleated cells in each sample was estimated by amplification of reference gene primers within the assay. Sequence reads were collapsed and filtered to measure the absolute abundance of every unique TCRbeta CDR3 rearrangement. Productive Simpson clonality was computed per sample as the square root of Simpson's diversity index over productive rearrangements. TCRdb obtained this table from immuneACCESS and retained in-frame rearrangements with V and J assigned. These tables miss some clones; where compared with another copy, unresolved V genes account for less than half of the shortfall, and the remainder is unexplained. V and J calls and clone size are as listed in that table; D and trimming were resolved from the DNA. The sample data list 55,000 to 70,000 clones, and around 92% of these were observed just once. The ten largest account for 2% to 2.5% of the sample.

This clone was observed a single time. The antigen this receptor binds is unknown. No much larger clone exists at a distance of one base, and base qualities are not known. Counted from cysteine to phenylalanine, this CDR3 has 13 amino acids. Just the 39-base CDR3 DNA is kept, in frame starting at base 1. The V end gives up 9 bases and the J end 6 bases, leaving 6 bases in the junction not matched to a gene. CDR1 and CDR2, looked up from the germline V gene, are SNHLY and FYNNEI. Whole blood was collected in K2EDTA tubes by collaborating institutions according to the institutions' own protocols. For TCRbeta analysis, collaborators shipped samples as frozen whole blood, isolated PBMCs, or DNA extracted from either of those sample types.

Sequenced input: peripheral blood. The chain joins TRBV2 to TRBJ2-2, with 8 bases in between that match TRBD1. The TCR sequence derives from a man in his 60s with acute or convalescent COVID-19. The nucleotides read TGTGCCAGTGGACAGGGCTATGCCGGGGAGCTGTTTTTT. Translated, this gives CASGQGYAGELFF.